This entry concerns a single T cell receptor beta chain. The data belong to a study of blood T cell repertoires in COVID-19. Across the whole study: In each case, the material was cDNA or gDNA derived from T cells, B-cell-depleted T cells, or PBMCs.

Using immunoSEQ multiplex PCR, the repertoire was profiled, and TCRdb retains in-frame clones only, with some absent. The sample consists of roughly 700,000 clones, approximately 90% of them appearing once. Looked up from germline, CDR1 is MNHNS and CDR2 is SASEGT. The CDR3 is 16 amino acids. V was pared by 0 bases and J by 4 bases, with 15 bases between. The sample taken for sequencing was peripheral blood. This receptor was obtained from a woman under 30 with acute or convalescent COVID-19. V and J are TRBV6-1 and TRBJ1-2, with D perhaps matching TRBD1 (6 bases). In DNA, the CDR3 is TGTGCCAGCAGTGAAGCTTTCTTACAGGGACCCTATGGCTACACCTTC. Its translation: CASSEAFLQGPYGYTF.